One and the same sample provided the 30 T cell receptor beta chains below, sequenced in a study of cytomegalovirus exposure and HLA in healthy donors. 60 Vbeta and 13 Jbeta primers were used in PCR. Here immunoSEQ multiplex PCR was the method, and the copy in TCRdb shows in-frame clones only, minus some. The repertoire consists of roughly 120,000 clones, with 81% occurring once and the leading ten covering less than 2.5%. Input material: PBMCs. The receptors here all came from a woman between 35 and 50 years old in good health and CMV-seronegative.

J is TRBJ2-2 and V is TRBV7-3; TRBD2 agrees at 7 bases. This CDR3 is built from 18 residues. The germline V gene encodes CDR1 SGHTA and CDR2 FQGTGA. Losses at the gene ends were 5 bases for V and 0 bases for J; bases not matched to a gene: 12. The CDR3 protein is CASSPHLAGAANTGELFF. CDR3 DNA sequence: TGTGCCAGCAGCCCCCATTTAGCGGGTGCAGCGAACACCGGGGAGCTGTTTTTT.

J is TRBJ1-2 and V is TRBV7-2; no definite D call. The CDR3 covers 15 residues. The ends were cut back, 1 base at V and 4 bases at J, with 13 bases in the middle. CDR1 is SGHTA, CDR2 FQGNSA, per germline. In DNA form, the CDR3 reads TGTGCCAGCAGCTTAGAAGGAGGCGGTAGCTATGGCTACACCTTC. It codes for CASSLEGGGSYGYTF.

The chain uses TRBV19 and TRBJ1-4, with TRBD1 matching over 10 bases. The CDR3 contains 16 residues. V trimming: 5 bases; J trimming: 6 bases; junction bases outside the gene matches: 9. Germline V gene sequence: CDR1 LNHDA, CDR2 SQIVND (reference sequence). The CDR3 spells CASSLISGQGYEKLFF. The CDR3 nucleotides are TGTGCCAGTAGTTTGATTTCGGGACAGGGGTATGAAAAACTGTTTTTT.

The CDR3 DNA is TGTGCCAGCAGCGTCCCTGGCAGGGATGGCGGCTACACCTTC. It encodes CASSVPGRDGGYTF. V is TRBV5-4 and J is TRBJ1-2, with a possible D match to TRBD1 (5 bases). Germline-derived CDR1 and CDR2 are SGHNT and YYREEE (reference sequence). The ends were cut back, 4 bases at V and 8 bases at J, with 18 bases in the middle. The CDR3 length is 14 residues.

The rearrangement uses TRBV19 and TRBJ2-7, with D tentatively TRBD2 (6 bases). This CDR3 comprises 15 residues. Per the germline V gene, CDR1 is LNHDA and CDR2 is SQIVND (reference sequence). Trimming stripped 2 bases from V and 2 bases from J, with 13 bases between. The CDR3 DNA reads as TGTGCCAGTAGTATAAACACCGGGGGAACCTACGAGCAGTACTTC. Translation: CASSINTGGTYEQYF.

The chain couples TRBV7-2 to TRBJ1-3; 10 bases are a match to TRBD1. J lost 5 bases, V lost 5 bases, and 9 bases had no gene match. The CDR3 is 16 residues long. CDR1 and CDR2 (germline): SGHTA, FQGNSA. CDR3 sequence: CASSLDRGLLRNTIYF. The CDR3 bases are TGTGCCAGCAGCCTAGACAGGGGGCTTTTAAGAAACACCATATATTTT.

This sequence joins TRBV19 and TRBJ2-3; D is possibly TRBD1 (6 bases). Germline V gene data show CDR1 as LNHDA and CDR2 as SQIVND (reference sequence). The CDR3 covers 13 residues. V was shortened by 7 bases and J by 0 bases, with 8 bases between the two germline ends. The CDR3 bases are TGTGCCAGTAAGGACAGTAGCACAGATACGCAGTATTTT. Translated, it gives CASKDSSTDTQYF.

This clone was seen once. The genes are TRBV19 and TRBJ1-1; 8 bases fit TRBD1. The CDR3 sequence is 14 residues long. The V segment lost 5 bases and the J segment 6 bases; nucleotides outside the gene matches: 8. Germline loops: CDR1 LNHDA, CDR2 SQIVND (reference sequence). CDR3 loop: CASSLTGGLAEAFF. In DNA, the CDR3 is TGTGCCAGTAGTCTCACAGGGGGTTTGGCTGAAGCTTTCTTT.

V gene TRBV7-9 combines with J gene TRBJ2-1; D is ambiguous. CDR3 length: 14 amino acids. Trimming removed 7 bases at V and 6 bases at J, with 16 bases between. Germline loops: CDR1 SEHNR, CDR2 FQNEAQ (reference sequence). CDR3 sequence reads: CASIPGRNFNEQFF. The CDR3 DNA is TGTGCCAGCATTCCGGGTCGAAATTTCAATGAGCAGTTCTTC.

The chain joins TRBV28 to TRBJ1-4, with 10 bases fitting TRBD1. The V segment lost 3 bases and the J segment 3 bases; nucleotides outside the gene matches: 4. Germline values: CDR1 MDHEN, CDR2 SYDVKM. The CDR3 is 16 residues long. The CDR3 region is CASSFDRGRSNEKLFF. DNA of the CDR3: TGTGCCAGCAGTTTCGACAGGGGGCGGTCTAATGAAAAACTGTTTTTT.

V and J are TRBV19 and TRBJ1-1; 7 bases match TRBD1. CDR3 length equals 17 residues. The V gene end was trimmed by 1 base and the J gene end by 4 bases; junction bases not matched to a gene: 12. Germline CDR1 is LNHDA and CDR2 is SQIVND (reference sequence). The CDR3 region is CASSIGKQGILATEAFF. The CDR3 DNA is TGTGCCAGTAGTATAGGGAAACAGGGGATCCTGGCCACTGAAGCTTTCTTT.

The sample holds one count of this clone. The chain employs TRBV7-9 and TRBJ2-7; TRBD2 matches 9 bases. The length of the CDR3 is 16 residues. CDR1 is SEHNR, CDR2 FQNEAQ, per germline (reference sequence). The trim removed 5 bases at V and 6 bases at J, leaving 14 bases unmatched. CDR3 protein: CASSPQPSGVSLEQYF. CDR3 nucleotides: TGTGCCAGCAGCCCCCAGCCTAGCGGGGTCAGTCTCGAGCAGTACTTC. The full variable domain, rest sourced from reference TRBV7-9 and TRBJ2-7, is DTGVSQNPRHKITKRGQNVTFRCDPISEHNRLYWYRQTLGQGPEFLTYFQNEAQLEKSRLLSDRFSAERPKGSFSTLEIQRTEQGDSAMYLCASSPQPSGVSLEQYFGPGTRLTVT.

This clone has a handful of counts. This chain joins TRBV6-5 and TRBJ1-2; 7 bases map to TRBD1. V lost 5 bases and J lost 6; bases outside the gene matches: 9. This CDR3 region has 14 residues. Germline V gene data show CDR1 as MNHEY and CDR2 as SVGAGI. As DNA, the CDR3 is TGTGCCAGCAGTACGGCCCAGACAGGGAATGGCTACACCTTC. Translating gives CASSTAQTGNGYTF.

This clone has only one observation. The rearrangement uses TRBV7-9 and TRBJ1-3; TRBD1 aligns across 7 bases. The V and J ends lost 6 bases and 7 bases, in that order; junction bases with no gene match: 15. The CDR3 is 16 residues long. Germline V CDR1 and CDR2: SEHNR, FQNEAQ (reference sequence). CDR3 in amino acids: CASRQTGDSLGNTIYF. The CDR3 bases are TGTGCCAGCAGACAAACAGGGGACTCTTTAGGGAACACCATATATTTT.

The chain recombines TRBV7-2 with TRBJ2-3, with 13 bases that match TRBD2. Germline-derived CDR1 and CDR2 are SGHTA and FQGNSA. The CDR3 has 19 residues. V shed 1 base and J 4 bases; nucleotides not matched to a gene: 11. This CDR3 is CASSLVLVSGLAGPDTQYF. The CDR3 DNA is TGTGCCAGCAGCTTAGTCTTAGTTTCGGGACTAGCGGGGCCAGATACGCAGTATTTT.

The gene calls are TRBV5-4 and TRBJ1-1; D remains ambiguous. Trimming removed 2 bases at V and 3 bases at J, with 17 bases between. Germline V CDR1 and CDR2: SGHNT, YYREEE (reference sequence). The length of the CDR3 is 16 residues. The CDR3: CASSLSGETTHTEAFF. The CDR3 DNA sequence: TGTGCCAGCAGCTTATCCGGGGAAACCACTCACACTGAAGCTTTCTTT. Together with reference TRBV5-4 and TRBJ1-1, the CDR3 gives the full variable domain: ETGVTQSPTHLIKTRGQQVTLRCSSQSGHNTVSWYQQALGQGPQFIFQYYREEENGRGNFPPRFSGLQFPNYSSELNVNALELDDSALYLCASSLSGETTHTEAFFGQGTRLTVV.

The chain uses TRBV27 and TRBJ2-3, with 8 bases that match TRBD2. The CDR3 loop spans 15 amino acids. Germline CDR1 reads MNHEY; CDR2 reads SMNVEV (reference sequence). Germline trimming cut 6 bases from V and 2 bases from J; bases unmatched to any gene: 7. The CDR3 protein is CASSELAEVTDTQYF. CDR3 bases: TGTGCCAGCAGCGAACTAGCGGAGGTCACAGATACGCAGTATTTT.

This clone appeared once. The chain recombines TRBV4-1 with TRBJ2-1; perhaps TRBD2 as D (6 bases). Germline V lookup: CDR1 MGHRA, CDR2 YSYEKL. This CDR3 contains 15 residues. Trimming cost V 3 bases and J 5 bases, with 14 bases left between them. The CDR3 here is CASSHSGAGNNEQFF. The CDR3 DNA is TGCGCCAGCAGCCATTCCGGGGCGGGAAACAATGAGCAGTTCTTC.

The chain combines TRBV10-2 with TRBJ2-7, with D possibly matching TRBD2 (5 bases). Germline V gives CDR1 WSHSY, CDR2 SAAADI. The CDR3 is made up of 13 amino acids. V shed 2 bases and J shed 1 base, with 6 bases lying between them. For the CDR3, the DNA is TGCGCCAGCAGTGAGGCGGGTTCCTACGAGCAGTACTTC. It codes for CASSEAGSYEQYF.

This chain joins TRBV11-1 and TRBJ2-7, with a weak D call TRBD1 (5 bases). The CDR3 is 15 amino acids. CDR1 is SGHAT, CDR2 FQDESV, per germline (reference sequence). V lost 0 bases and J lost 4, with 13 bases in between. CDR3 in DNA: TGTGCCAGCAGCTTAGCGCACAGGAACCAGTACGAGCAGTACTTC. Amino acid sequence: CASSLAHRNQYEQYF.

Here the CDR3 DNA reads TGTGCCAGCAGCCCTTACGGGGTCGACAATGAGCAGTTCTTC. It specifies CASSPYGVDNEQFF. The V call is TRBV6-5, the J call TRBJ2-1; the D gene is possibly TRBD2 (5 bases). CDR3 size: 14 residues. In germline, CDR1 is MNHEY, CDR2 SVGAGI. Trimming removed 6 bases from V and 5 bases from J, with 14 bases in between.

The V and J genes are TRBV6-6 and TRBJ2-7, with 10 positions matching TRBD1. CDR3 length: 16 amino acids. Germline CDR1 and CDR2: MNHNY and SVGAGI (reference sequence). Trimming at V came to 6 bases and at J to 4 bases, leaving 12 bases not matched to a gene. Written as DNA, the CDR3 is TGTGCCAGCAGCTCACCCTCGGACAGGGGGAGGTACGAGCAGTACTTC. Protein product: CASSSPSDRGRYEQYF.

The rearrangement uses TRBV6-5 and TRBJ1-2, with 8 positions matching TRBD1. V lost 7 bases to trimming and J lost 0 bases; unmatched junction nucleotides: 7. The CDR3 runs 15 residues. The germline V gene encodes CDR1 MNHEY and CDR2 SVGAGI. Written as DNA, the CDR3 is TGTGCCAGCATAAGAGGACAGGGAGCTAACTATGGCTACACCTTC. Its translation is CASIRGQGANYGYTF.

The CDR3 DNA follows: TGTGCCAGCAGCTTTAGAGGCGGGGGCCTTAGCTCTGGGGCCAACGTCCTGACTTTC. This sequence encodes CASSFRGGGLSSGANVLTF. The rearrangement uses TRBV5-8 and TRBJ2-6, with D possibly being TRBD2 (7 bases). The CDR3 covers 19 residues. The germline CDR1 and CDR2 sequences are SGHTS and YDEGEE. Trimming shortened V by 2 bases and J by 0 bases, and 18 bases separated the two germline ends.

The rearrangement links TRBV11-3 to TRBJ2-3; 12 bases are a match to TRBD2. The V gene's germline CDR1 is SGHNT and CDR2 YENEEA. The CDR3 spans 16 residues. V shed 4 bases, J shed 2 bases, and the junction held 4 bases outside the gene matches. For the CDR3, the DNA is TGTGCCAGCAGCTCCCGGACTAGCGGGGACACAGATACGCAGTATTTT. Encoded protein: CASSSRTSGDTDTQYF. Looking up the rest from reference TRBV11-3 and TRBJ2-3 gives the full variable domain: EAGVVQSPRYKIIEKKQPVAFWCNPISGHNTLYWYLQNLGQGPELLIRYENEEAVDDSQLPKDRFSAERLKGVDSTLKIQPAELGDSAVYLCASSSRTSGDTDTQYFGPGTRLTVL.

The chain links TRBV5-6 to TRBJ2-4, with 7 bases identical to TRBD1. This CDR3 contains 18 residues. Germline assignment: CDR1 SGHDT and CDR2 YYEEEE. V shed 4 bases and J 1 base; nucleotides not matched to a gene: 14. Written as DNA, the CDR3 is TGTGCCAGCAGCCCACTAACAGGGGTTGGTCAGGCCAAAAACATTCAGTACTTC. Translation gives CASSPLTGVGQAKNIQYF.

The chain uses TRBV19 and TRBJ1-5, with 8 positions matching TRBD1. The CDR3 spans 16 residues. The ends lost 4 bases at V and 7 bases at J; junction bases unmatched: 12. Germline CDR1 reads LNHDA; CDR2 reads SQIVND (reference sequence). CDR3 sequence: CASSTPQGAEGQPQHF. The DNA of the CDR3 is TGTGCCAGTAGTACTCCTCAGGGGGCTGAGGGGCAGCCCCAGCATTTT.

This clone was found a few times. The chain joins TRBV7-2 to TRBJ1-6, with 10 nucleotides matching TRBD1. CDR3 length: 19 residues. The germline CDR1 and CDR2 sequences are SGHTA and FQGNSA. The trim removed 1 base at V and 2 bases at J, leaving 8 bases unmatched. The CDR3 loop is CASSLVVPGQGTYNSPLHF. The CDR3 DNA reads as TGTGCCAGCAGCTTAGTTGTCCCGGGACAGGGGACCTATAATTCACCCCTCCACTTT.

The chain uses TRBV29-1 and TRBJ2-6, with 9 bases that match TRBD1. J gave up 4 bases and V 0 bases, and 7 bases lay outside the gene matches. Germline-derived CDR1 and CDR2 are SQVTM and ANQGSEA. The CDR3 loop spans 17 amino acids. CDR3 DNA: TGCAGCGTTGAAGATCACGGGACAGGGTTCGGGGCCAACGTCCTGACTTTC. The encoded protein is CSVEDHGTGFGANVLTF.

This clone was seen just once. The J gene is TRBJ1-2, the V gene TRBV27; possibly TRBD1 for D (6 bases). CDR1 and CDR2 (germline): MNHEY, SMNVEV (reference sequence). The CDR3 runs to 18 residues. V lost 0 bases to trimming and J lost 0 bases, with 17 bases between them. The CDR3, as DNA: TGTGCCAGCAGTTTATCGAACCGAGGGGGGGGAGCTAACTATGGCTACACCTTC. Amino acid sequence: CASSLSNRGGGANYGYTF.